The rows below give T cell receptor beta chains drawn from one sample of a study of OX40 agonist ivuxolimab in advanced cancers. The assay was immunoSEQ multiplex PCR, and TCRdb's table has in-frame clones only and misses some. The data show around 100,000 clones, 90% seen once. The starting material was CD4+ or CD8+ T cells sorted from blood, obtained in a trial of the OX40 agonist ivuxolimab. The receptors derive from an adult with an advanced solid tumor such as melanoma, head and neck, liver or kidney cancer. Both conserved end residues are part of each CDR3. D genes are given only for firm matches. A row's size may be missing; if present it is once, few, many or a size class.

>TRBV7-8|few|.|TRBJ1-5
CASSLIGGNQPQHF
TGTGCCAGCAGCTTAATCGGGGGAAATCAGCCCCAGCATTTT
>TRBV5-4|.|TRBD1|TRBJ2-2
CASSSLGQGGSGELFF
TGTGCCAGCAGCTCGCTCGGACAGGGCGGGTCCGGGGAGCTGTTTTTT
>TRBV19|.|.|TRBJ2-7
CASRDTSYEQYF
TGTGCCAGCCGGGACACCTCGTACGAGCAGTACTTC
>TRBV9|.|.|TRBJ2-7
CASSVASGGRFVGNEQYF
TGTGCCAGCAGCGTAGCATCGGGGGGCCGATTCGTGGGCAACGAGCAGTACTTC
>TRBV5-1|once|TRBD1|TRBJ1-2
CASTPGQGLYGYTF
TGCGCCAGCACCCCGGGACAGGGGCTTTATGGCTACACCTTC
>TRBV5-1|once|TRBD1|TRBJ1-1
CASSLGTGSVSEAFF
TGCGCCAGCAGCTTGGGGACAGGGAGTGTCTCTGAAGCTTTCTTT
>TRBV10-2|.|TRBD2|TRBJ2-3
CASSAAGGFTDTQYF
TGCGCCAGCAGTGCGGCGGGGGGGTTCACAGATACGCAGTATTTT
>TRBV2|.|.|TRBJ2-5
CASQRTGLTGETQYF
TGTGCCAGTCAGCGTACGGGGTTGACAGGAGAGACCCAGTACTTC
>TRBV11-1|.|.|TRBJ2-5
CASSDWAEGETQYF
TGTGCCAGCAGCGACTGGGCCGAGGGAGAGACCCAGTACTTC
>TRBV5-5|.|TRBD1|TRBJ1-2
CASSPTGQADRGGYTF
TGTGCCAGCAGCCCCACGGGACAGGCCGACAGGGGTGGCTACACCTTC
>TRBV29-1|few|.|TRBJ1-4
CSVEAYGSNEKLFF
TGCAGCGTTGAGGCTTACGGATCTAATGAAAAACTGTTTTTT
>TRBV6-6|.|TRBD1|TRBJ2-7
CAGPRDRGNEQYF
TGTGCCGGACCTCGGGACAGGGGTAACGAGCAGTACTTC
>TRBV6-1|once|TRBD2|TRBJ2-1
CATGLAGVAEQFF
TGTGCCACCGGACTAGCGGGTGTCGCTGAGCAGTTCTTC
>TRBV2|.|.|TRBJ2-7
CASSAAGLDYEQYF
TGTGCCAGCAGTGCCGCAGGCCTAGATTACGAGCAGTACTTC
>TRBV5-4|.|.|TRBJ2-5
CASSSRTIARETQYF
TGTGCCAGCAGCTCCAGAACCATAGCGAGGGAGACCCAGTACTTC
>TRBV7-6|.|TRBD2|TRBJ2-3
CASSLGRDYYF
TGTGCCAGCAGCTTAGGAAGGGACTACTATTTT
>TRBV19|.|TRBD2|TRBJ2-4
CASSISKRGGVIQYF
TGTGCCAGTAGTATCTCGAAGCGGGGGGGCGTCATTCAGTACTTC
>TRBV10-1|.|.|TRBJ2-1
CASSESPRLGSYNEQFF
TGCGCCAGCAGTGAGTCGCCCCGACTAGGTTCCTACAATGAGCAGTTCTTC
>TRBV27|.|TRBD2|TRBJ2-7
CASSRLAASSYEQYF
TGTGCCAGCAGTAGACTAGCTGCAAGCTCCTACGAGCAGTACTTC
>TRBV10-3|.|.|TRBJ2-1
CAISESLGGFYNEQFF
TGTGCCATCAGTGAGTCGCTCGGCGGTTTCTACAATGAGCAGTTCTTC
>TRBV5-4|.|TRBD1|TRBJ2-5
CASSLGQGAPHQETQYF
TGTGCCAGCAGCTTGGGACAGGGGGCTCCCCACCAAGAGACCCAGTACTTC
>TRBV7-9|.|TRBD1|TRBJ1-1
CASSQDRGRGMNTEAFF
TGTGCCAGCAGCCAAGACAGGGGGCGGGGGATGAACACTGAAGCTTTCTTT
>TRBV29-1|.|TRBD1|TRBJ2-7
CSARVHRGIYEQYF
TGCAGCGCCCGTGTCCACAGGGGAATCTACGAGCAGTACTTC
>TRBV5-1|.|TRBD2|TRBJ2-3
CASSLGSSGSPTDTQYF
TGCGCCAGCAGCTTGGGTTCTAGCGGGAGTCCCACAGATACGCAGTATTTT
>TRBV2|.|TRBD1|TRBJ1-5
CASSVGTGGNQPQHF
TGTGCCAGCAGTGTTGGGACAGGAGGCAATCAGCCCCAGCATTTT
>TRBV5-6|.|.|TRBJ1-4
CASSLASTNEKLFF
TGTGCCAGCAGCTTGGCTTCAACTAATGAAAAACTGTTTTTT
>TRBV5-1|.|.|TRBJ2-7
CASSLAVLDGQYF
TGCGCCAGCAGCTTGGCGGTTTTGGACGGGCAGTACTTC
>TRBV5-4|.|.|TRBJ2-2
CASSLGPNTGELFF
TGTGCCAGCAGCTTGGGCCCGAACACCGGGGAGCTGTTTTTT
>TRBV19|.|.|TRBJ1-2
CASSIEGQLGYTF
TGTGCCAGTAGTATCGAAGGGCAGCTTGGCTACACCTTC
>TRBV30|.|.|TRBJ2-3
CAWVGVGTDTQYF
TGTGCCTGGGTAGGGGTGGGGACAGATACGCAGTATTTT
>TRBV4-1|.|TRBD1|TRBJ2-6
CASSQIGGATGANVLTF
TGCGCCAGCAGCCAGATAGGGGGCGCAACTGGGGCCAACGTCCTGACTTTC
>TRBV18|.|TRBD1|TRBJ1-2
CASSPVTGGLKGYTF
TGTGCCAGCTCACCAGTAACAGGGGGCTTGAAAGGCTACACCTTC
>TRBV28|.|.|TRBJ1-5
CASSLRYDQPQHF
TGTGCCAGCAGCCTTAGATACGATCAGCCCCAGCATTTT
>TRBV5-4|.|.|TRBJ1-5
CASSLMGSNQPQHF
TGTGCCAGCAGCTTGATGGGTTCCAATCAGCCCCAGCATTTT
>TRBV28|once|.|TRBJ2-1
CASSFQSYEQFF
TGTGCCAGCAGTTTTCAGTCTTATGAGCAGTTCTTC
>TRBV5-1|.|TRBD1|TRBJ2-1
CASSLAGQVNEQFF
TGCGCCAGCAGCTTGGCCGGACAGGTGAATGAGCAGTTCTTC
>TRBV10-1|.|.|TRBJ2-5
CASQRDRQETQYF
TGCGCCTCCCAGCGGGACAGGCAAGAGACCCAGTACTTC
>TRBV6-6|.|.|TRBJ1-5
CASSEFRGSNQPQHF
TGTGCCAGCAGTGAGTTTCGAGGAAGCAATCAGCCCCAGCATTTT
>TRBV6-1|.|TRBD1|TRBJ1-1
CASSRDSLKAFF
TGTGCCAGCAGCCGGGACAGCCTTAAAGCTTTCTTT
>TRBV16|.|.|TRBJ2-7
CASSPTQVGYEQYF
TGTGCCAGCAGCCCAACACAGGTAGGGTACGAGCAGTACTTC
>TRBV5-5|.|.|TRBJ2-6
CASSLAWGVGSGANVLTF
TGTGCCAGCAGCTTGGCCTGGGGCGTTGGTTCTGGGGCCAACGTCCTGACTTTC
>TRBV2|.|.|TRBJ2-3
CASGLRSTDTQYF
TGTGCCAGCGGTCTGAGAAGCACAGATACGCAGTATTTT
>TRBV19|.|TRBD1|TRBJ2-1
CASRTGQGYYNEQFF
TGTGCCAGTAGAACGGGACAGGGGTATTACAATGAGCAGTTCTTC
>TRBV9|.|TRBD2|TRBJ2-3
CASSVGIAGGITADTQYF
TGTGCCAGCAGCGTAGGTATAGCGGGCGGTATCACGGCAGATACGCAGTATTTT
>TRBV11-2|.|TRBD1|TRBJ2-3
CASSLTGGTQYF
TGTGCCAGCAGCTTGACAGGGGGTACGCAGTATTTT
>TRBV19|.|TRBD2|TRBJ2-1
CASSISSGGYNEQFF
TGTGCCAGTAGTATATCTAGCGGGGGGTACAATGAGCAGTTCTTC
>TRBV6-1|.|TRBD1|TRBJ2-7
CAILTGQGGEQYF
TGTGCCATTCTGACGGGACAGGGGGGCGAGCAGTACTTC
>TRBV28|.|.|TRBJ2-7
CASSMDPIIAHGNAQYF
TGTGCCAGCAGCATGGACCCGATCATTGCCCACGGGAACGCGCAGTACTTC
>TRBV6-6|once|TRBD1|TRBJ1-6
CASSTTGGNSPLHF
TGTGCCAGCAGTACTACAGGGGGAAATTCACCCCTCCACTTT
>TRBV5-6|.|.|TRBJ1-5
CASSSMGAPQPQHF
TGTGCCAGCAGCTCCATGGGAGCCCCGCAGCCCCAGCATTTT
>TRBV4-1|.|.|TRBJ1-6
CASSQGTGRVGSPLHF
TGCGCCAGCAGCCAAGGCACCGGGAGGGTTGGGTCACCCCTCCACTTT
>TRBV5-1|.|.|TRBJ1-2
CASSGEANYGYTF
TGCGCCAGCAGCGGGGAAGCTAACTATGGCTACACCTTC
>TRBV29-1|.|.|TRBJ1-1
CSAGIDNTEAFF
TGCAGCGCGGGGATCGATAACACTGAAGCTTTCTTT
>TRBV7-9|.|.|TRBJ2-2
CASSLRPNTGELFF
TGTGCCAGCAGCTTGCGTCCGAACACCGGGGAGCTGTTTTTT
>TRBV27|.|.|TRBJ1-1
CASSFVGSPRYTEAFF
TGTGCCAGCAGTTTCGTAGGGAGCCCTAGATACACTGAAGCTTTCTTT
>TRBV18|.|TRBD1|TRBJ2-2
CASSPPGQGYTGELFF
TGTGCCAGCTCACCCCCCGGACAGGGATACACCGGGGAGCTGTTTTTT